This TCR beta chain was found in a study of CD4+ T cells in melanoma. Notes on the study in general: Diverse differentiation states were reported for melanoma neoantigen-specific CD4+ T cells. A reported correlation linked neoantigen-specific CD4+ T cells to CD8+, macrophage and B cell function.

The CDR3 has 14 amino acids. The trim removed 0 bases at V and 4 bases at J, leaving 5 bases unmatched. CDR1 GTSNPN and CDR2 SVGIG come from the germline V gene (reference sequence). A word on this clone: Antigen unknown.

The protocol was immunoSEQ multiplex PCR, while the TCRdb copy is restricted to in-frame clones and leaves out a portion. The sample has 90,000 to 130,000 clones, about 90% seen once. The sequenced sample consisted of peripheral blood. The receptor was derived from a human donor with melanoma. The V and J genes are TRBV30 and TRBJ1-2, with TRBD1 matching over 7 bases. The CDR3 bases are TGTGCCTGGAGTGTACAGGGGATAGGCTATGGCTACACCTTC. This sequence encodes CAWSVQGIGYGYTF.